The present T cell receptor beta chain was sequenced within a study of blood T cell repertoires in COVID-19. Study-wide context: T cells, B-cell-depleted T cells, or PBMCs supplied cDNA or gDNA.

Produced via immunoSEQ multiplex PCR; TCRdb's table is partial and in-frame only. The repertoire holds 360,000 or so clones, with approximately 84% as singletons. The V gene's germline CDR1 is SQVTM and CDR2 ANQGSEA. This CDR3 is built from 12 residues. The germline V and J ends were trimmed by 6 bases and 2 bases, with 11 bases remaining between them. The TCR comes from a woman in her thirties who had recovered from COVID-19. This chain joins TRBV29-1 and TRBJ2-7; a weak D match, TRBD2 (6 bases). The sample comprised PBMCs or T cells enriched from blood (not recorded which). The CDR3 sequence: CSVGTQTYEQYF. DNA for the CDR3: TGCAGCGTGGGGACTCAGACCTACGAGCAGTACTTC.